This T cell receptor beta chain was found in a study of control samples from healthy donors and cancer patients. The assay was immunoSEQ multiplex PCR, and TCRdb's table has in-frame clones only and misses some. This sample has some 130,000 clones; just under 90% occur once, and the top ten carry roughly 7.8%. This CDR3 is built from 16 residues. V dropped 0 bases and J dropped 4; count of bases not matched to a gene: 9. CDR1 and CDR2 (germline): SGDLS, YYNGEE. Sequenced: PBMCs. The TCR comes from a man aged 50-59 years with head and neck cancer. The chain employs TRBV9 and TRBJ1-1, with 7 bases identical to TRBD1. CDR3 coding DNA: TGTGCCAGCAGCGTAGGGGAGGGGGCAGATGTCACTGAAGCTTTCTTT. This encodes CASSVGEGADVTEAFF.